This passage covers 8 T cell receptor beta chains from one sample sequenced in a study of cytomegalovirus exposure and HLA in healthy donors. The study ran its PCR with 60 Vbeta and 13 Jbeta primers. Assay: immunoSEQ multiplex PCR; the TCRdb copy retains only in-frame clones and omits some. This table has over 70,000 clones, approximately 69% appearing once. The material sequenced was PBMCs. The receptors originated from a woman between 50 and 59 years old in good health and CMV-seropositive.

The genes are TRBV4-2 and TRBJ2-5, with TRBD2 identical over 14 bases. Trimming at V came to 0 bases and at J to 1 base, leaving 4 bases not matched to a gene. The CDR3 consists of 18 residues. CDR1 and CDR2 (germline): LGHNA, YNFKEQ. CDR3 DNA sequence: TGTGCCAGCAGCCAAGAAGCGGGACTAGCGGGGGTCCAAGAGACCCAGTACTTC. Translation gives CASSQEAGLAGVQETQYF.

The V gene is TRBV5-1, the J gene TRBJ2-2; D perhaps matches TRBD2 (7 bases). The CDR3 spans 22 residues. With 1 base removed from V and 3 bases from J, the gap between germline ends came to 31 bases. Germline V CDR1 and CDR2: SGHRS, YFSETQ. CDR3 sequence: CASSLLGKTYVGGPDHTGELFF. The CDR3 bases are TGCGCCAGCAGCTTGCTGGGTAAAACTTACGTCGGGGGGCCTGACCACACCGGGGAGCTGTTTTTT.

The CDR3 loop reads CASSVTSGGQETQYF. In nucleotides, the CDR3 is TGTGCCAGCAGCGTGACTAGCGGGGGGCAAGAGACCCAGTACTTC. V is TRBV9 and J is TRBJ2-5; 13 bases are shared with TRBD2. The CDR3 has 15 residues. The trim removed 2 bases at V and 2 bases at J, leaving 0 bases unmatched. Germline V lookup: CDR1 SGDLS, CDR2 YYNGEE.

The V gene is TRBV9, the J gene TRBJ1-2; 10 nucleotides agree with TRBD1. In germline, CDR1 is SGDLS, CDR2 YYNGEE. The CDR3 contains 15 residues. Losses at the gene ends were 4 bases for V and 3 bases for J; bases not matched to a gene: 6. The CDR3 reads CASSPRDRGDYGYTF. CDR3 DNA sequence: TGTGCCAGCAGCCCAAGGGACAGGGGTGACTATGGCTACACCTTC.

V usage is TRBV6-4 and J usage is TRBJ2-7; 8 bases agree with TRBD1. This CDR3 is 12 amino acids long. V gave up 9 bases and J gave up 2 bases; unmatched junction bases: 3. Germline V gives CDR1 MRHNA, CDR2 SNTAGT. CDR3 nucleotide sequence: TGTGCCAGGGACAGGGACACCTACGAGCAGTACTTC. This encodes CARDRDTYEQYF.

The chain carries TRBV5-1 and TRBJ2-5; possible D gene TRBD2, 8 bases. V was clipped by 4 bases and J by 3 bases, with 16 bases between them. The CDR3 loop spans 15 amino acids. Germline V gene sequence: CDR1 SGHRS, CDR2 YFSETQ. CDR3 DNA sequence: TGCGCCAGCAGCGGGGGGACAGCGGGGGAAGAGACCCAGTACTTC. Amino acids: CASSGGTAGEETQYF.

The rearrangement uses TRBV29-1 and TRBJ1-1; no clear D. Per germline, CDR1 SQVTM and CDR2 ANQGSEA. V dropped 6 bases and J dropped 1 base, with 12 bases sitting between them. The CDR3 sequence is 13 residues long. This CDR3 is CSVEFFTNTEAFF. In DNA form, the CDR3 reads TGCAGCGTGGAGTTTTTCACGAACACTGAAGCTTTCTTT. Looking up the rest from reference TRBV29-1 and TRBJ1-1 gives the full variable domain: SAVISQKPSRDICQRGTSLTIQCQVDSQVTMMFWYRQQPGQSLTLIATANQGSEATYESGFVIDKFPISRPNLTFSTLTVSNMSPEDSSIYLCSVEFFTNTEAFFGQGTRLTVV.

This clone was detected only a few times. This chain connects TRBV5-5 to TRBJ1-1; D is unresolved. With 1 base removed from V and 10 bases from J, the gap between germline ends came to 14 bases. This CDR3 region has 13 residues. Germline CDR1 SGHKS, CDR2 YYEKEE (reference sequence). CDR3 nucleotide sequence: TGTGCCAGCAGCTTGAGTGCTGAGGGAGCAGCTTTCTTT. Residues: CASSLSAEGAAFF.